This T cell receptor (beta chain) comes out of a study of cytomegalovirus exposure and HLA in healthy donors. This clone has a single count. This CDR3 has 13 residues. Germline loops: CDR1 SNHLY, CDR2 FYNNEI. The trim removed 9 bases at V and 3 bases at J, leaving 5 bases unmatched. The PCR had 60 Vbeta and 13 Jbeta primers. Profiling relied on immunoSEQ multiplex PCR, and the TCRdb table lists in-frame clones only, not all of them. The data contain more than 140,000 clones, almost 85% of them singletons. This receptor was identified in a young man in good health and CMV-seropositive. Sequencing was performed on PBMCs. This chain connects TRBV2 to TRBJ2-1; 7 bases line up with TRBD2. The CDR3 region is CASRTGGYNEQFF. The CDR3 DNA follows: TGTGCCAGTAGAACGGGGGGCTACAATGAGCAGTTCTTC.